This is a list of T cell receptor beta chains from one sample in a study of vaccination and CD4 T cells after COVID-19. A single record per CDR3 protein comes from TCRdb applying MiXCR to the PCR reads. The table records 10,000 to 15,000 distinct CDR3 sequences, less than 75% of them present only once. These receptors lack a known antigen. The sequencing input was CD4+ T cells from blood, cultured in vitro. The source is a human donor who had recovered from COVID-19. Each CDR3 is given with its conserved first and last residue. A D gene is named only where the DNA matches it firmly. A row's size may be missing; if present it is once, few, many or a size class.

j_call d_call clone_size v_call cdr3_nt cdr3_aa
TRBJ2-1 TRBD2 . TRBV15 TGTGCCACCAGCAGAGATAGCGGGATAGGAGTAGGTGAGCAGTTCTTC CATSRDSGIGVGEQFF
TRBJ1-2 . . TRBV12-3/TRBV12-4 TGTGCCAGCAGTAATTCTAACTATGGCTACACCTTC CASSNSNYGYTF
TRBJ2-5 . once TRBV11-2 TGTGCCAGCAGCTTGGAAGCCCAAGAGACCCAGTACTTC CASSLEAQETQYF
TRBJ1-5 . few TRBV19 TGTGCCAGTAGTATACGACAGGCTGGGATTCAGCCCCAGCATTTT CASSIRQAGIQPQHF
TRBJ2-2 TRBD1 . TRBV28 TGTGCCAGCAGTTCGGGGACAGGGGACACCGGGGAGCTGTTTTTT CASSSGTGDTGELFF
TRBJ1-2 . large TRBV20-1 TGCAGTGCTAGGGGTCAGGGAATCCACTATGGCTACACCTTC CSARGQGIHYGYTF
TRBJ2-5 . . TRBV7-8 TGTGCCAGCAGCTTCCGACCAGACCTAGAGACCCAGTACTTC CASSFRPDLETQYF
TRBJ2-3 . . TRBV24-1 TGTGCCACCAGTGCGGGGATCGGGAGCACAGATACGCAGTATTTT CATSAGIGSTDTQYF
TRBJ1-1 . . TRBV28 TGTGCCAGCAGTTTAAACAGGGTGTTCACTGAAGCTTTCTTT CASSLNRVFTEAFF
TRBJ2-5 . . TRBV20-1 TGCAGTGCTAGAGGAGCTACCACAGAGACCCAGTACTTC CSARGATTETQYF
TRBJ2-7 . few TRBV6-1 TGTGCCAGCAGTGATAGGGTCGAGGGGGGCTCCGAGCAGTACTTC CASSDRVEGGSEQYF
TRBJ1-5 . few TRBV20-1 TGCAGTGCTAGAGATTTCGGGCAGACCAATCAGCCCCAGCATTTT CSARDFGQTNQPQHF
TRBJ2-7 . . TRBV2 TGTGCCAGCTGCCCGGACAGCTACGAGCAGTACTTC CASCPDSYEQYF
TRBJ2-3 . . TRBV19 TGTGCCAGTAGATCCCGGAGTACGGATACGCAGTATTTT CASRSRSTDTQYF
TRBJ1-1 TRBD1 . TRBV7-2 TGTGCCAGCAGCCCAGCCCTCAGGGGGCGAGCTTTCTTT CASSPALRGRAFF
TRBJ1-5 . . TRBV12-3/TRBV12-4 TGTGCCAGCAGTACAACGGGTGGAGCGTCGTGGAATCAGCCCCAGCATTTT CASSTTGGASWNQPQHF
TRBJ2-3 TRBD2 few TRBV20-1 TGCAGTGTGGGGTGGCTCGGCGGGAGGGGGACAGATACGCAGTATTTT CSVGWLGGRGTDTQYF
TRBJ2-3 . . TRBV2 TGTGCCAGCAGTGTGGCGTCCCGCACAGATACGCAGTATTTT CASSVASRTDTQYF
TRBJ2-2 TRBD2 few TRBV20-1 TGCAGTGCTAACTCGGGGGGCACCGGGGAGCTGTTTTTT CSANSGGTGELFF
TRBJ1-1 . . TRBV19 TGTGCCAGTGGTACATTCGCTTTCTTT CASGTFAFF
TRBJ2-5 . . TRBV7-9 TGTGCCAGCAGCTTAGTAGGAGCGCGGGAGACCCAGTACTTC CASSLVGARETQYF
TRBJ1-6 . few TRBV20-1 TGCAGTGCGGAAAACAGGGAGTCGGCCACGTATAATTCACCCCTCCACTTT CSAENRESATYNSPLHF
TRBJ1-3 . . TRBV15 TGTGCCACCAGCAGAGGGAAAGGGTCTAGTGGAAACACCATATATTTT CATSRGKGSSGNTIYF
TRBJ2-7 TRBD1 . TRBV7-9 TGTGCCAGCAGCGACAGGGGGTTGTACGAGCAGTACTTC CASSDRGLYEQYF
TRBJ1-4 . once TRBV5-1 TGCGCCAGCAGCCCGTGGGACCGGGTTGGGTCGGAGGTTGAAAAACTGTTTTTT CASSPWDRVGSEVEKLFF
TRBJ1-2 TRBD1 . TRBV28 TGTGCCAGCAGTATTGGACAGGCTAGTTTTTACTATGGCTACACCTTC CASSIGQASFYYGYTF
TRBJ1-5 . few TRBV6-1 TGTGCCAGCAGGAAAGCCAATCAGCCCCAGCATTTT CASRKANQPQHF
TRBJ1-5 . . TRBV6-5 TGTGCCAGCAGTTCGGGAGCCTTCAATCAGCCCCAGCATTTT CASSSGAFNQPQHF
TRBJ2-7 . few TRBV20-1 TGCAGTGCGTTAACAGGGTTCAGGGACGAGCAGTACTTC CSALTGFRDEQYF
TRBJ2-2 TRBD1 medium-sized TRBV6-4 TGTGCCAGCAGTGATGGGACAGACAGCGGGGAGCTGTTTTTT CASSDGTDSGELFF
TRBJ1-5 . . TRBV6-4 TGTGCCAGCCCCCATTCTAGCAATCAGCCCCAGCATTTT CASPHSSNQPQHF
TRBJ1-6 TRBD1 few TRBV11-2 TGTGCCAGCAGCTCGGGACAGGGGTCTAATTCACCCCTCCACTTT CASSSGQGSNSPLHF
TRBJ2-6 . . TRBV11-1 TGTGCCAGCAGCCCCCCCTGGCAGGCCCGCTCTGGGGCCAACGTCCTGACTTTC CASSPPWQARSGANVLTF
TRBJ1-2 . few TRBV7-2 TGTGCCAGCAGCCCAATACAGCGGCCAGGGGCTGGCTACACCTTC CASSPIQRPGAGYTF
TRBJ1-6 . . TRBV20-1 TGCGGGAGATCGGGCGGGTCGAATTCACCCCTCCACTTT CGRSGGSNSPLHF
TRBJ1-1 . . TRBV20-1 TGCAGTGCTAGGGAGGGACGAATGAACACTGAAGCTTTCTTT CSAREGRMNTEAFF
TRBJ2-3 TRBD2 . TRBV7-9 TGTGCCAGCAGCTTAGCGGCGGTAGCGGGAGGCGTAACAGATACGCAGTATTTT CASSLAAVAGGVTDTQYF
TRBJ2-1 . . TRBV7-8 TGTGCCAGCAGCTTAGGGGGGCGCGATGAGCAGTTCTTC CASSLGGRDEQFF
TRBJ2-5 TRBD2 . TRBV20-1 TGCAGTGCTAGAGGGGCTAGCGGGAGAAAGACCCAGTACTTC CSARGASGRKTQYF
TRBJ2-1 TRBD2 . TRBV20-1 TGCAGTGCTAATGAACTAGCGGGTTCTACAGGGAGCTCCTACAATGAGCAGTTCTTC CSANELAGSTGSSYNEQFF
TRBJ1-3 . . TRBV10-3 TGTGCCATCAGTGAGTCGGGTCGGATGGGAGGAAACACCATATATTTT CAISESGRMGGNTIYF
TRBJ2-5 TRBD2 . TRBV10-3 TGTGCCATCAGTGAAGGACTAGCGGTCCAAGAGACCCAGTACTTC CAISEGLAVQETQYF
TRBJ2-4 TRBD2 . TRBV11-2 TGTGCCAGCAGCTTTGGGCTAGCGGGAGCGGGGGGCATTCAGTACTTC CASSFGLAGAGGIQYF
TRBJ2-7 . . TRBV7-9 TGTGCCAGCAGCTTAGGGGACTTCCCCGACTACGAGCAGTACTTC CASSLGDFPDYEQYF
TRBJ1-2 . . TRBV4-1 TGCGCCAGCAGCCGGGGCAGCGGGGCCGCTGATGGCTACACCTTC CASSRGSGAADGYTF
TRBJ2-7 . . TRBV7-2 TGTGCCAGCAGCCCCAGCCGTGGGACCTACGAGCAGTACTTC CASSPSRGTYEQYF
TRBJ2-5 TRBD2 . TRBV15 TGTGCCACCAGCAGCCCGACTAGCGGGGGAGAGACCCAGTACTTC CATSSPTSGGETQYF
TRBJ1-2 . . TRBV20-1 TGCAGTGCTCCGACAGAAATCTATGGCTACACCTTC CSAPTEIYGYTF
TRBJ1-2 TRBD1 . TRBV10-1 TGCGCCAGCAGATTACAGGGGAACTATGGCTACACCTTC CASRLQGNYGYTF
TRBJ1-5 . few TRBV20-1 TGCAGTGCTCCAGCGGAATCAAGCAATCAGCCCCAGCATTTT CSAPAESSNQPQHF
TRBJ1-2 TRBD1 . TRBV27 TGTGCCAGCAGGGGCTGGGGACAGGGCTATGGCTACACCTTC CASRGWGQGYGYTF
TRBJ1-3 . . TRBV2 TGTGCCAGCAGTGTCTCCTACAATGGAAACACCATATATTTT CASSVSYNGNTIYF
TRBJ1-1 . . TRBV7-6 TGTGCCAGCAGCTTTGCAGGGTTATCCAACACTGAAGCTTTCTTT CASSFAGLSNTEAFF
TRBJ2-4 . few TRBV6-1 TGTGCCAGCAGTCCCGGGCCAAACATTCAGTACTTC CASSPGPNIQYF
TRBJ2-5 TRBD2 . TRBV20-1 TGCAGTGCTAGAGCCCCCCGTTTTTGGGTCGAAGGGACTAGCGGGAGTTTTTTCCAAGAGACCCAGTACTTC CSARAPRFWVEGTSGSFFQETQYF